Shown below are 17 T cell receptor beta chains from a single sample sequenced in a study of neurological immune-mediated disorders (dated by TCRdb to between 2018 and 2021). In the paper's terms, the time point label means: longitudinal time-point 1 (baseline). To prepare the library, 5' RACE was applied. The reads were generated on an Illumina HiSeq 2500. The raw public reads went through TCRdb reprocessing: fastp at Q25, MiXCR clone calling, in-frame beta chains kept. Identical CDR3 proteins give one entry, which carries the most common genes and DNA. The sample contains 55,000 to 75,000 distinct CDR3 sequences, around 15% of them found a single time. Of the sample, 4.5% to 5.5% is held by the ten largest clones. Sequencing was carried out using PBMCs. The receptors were gathered from a female donor with HTLV-1-associated myelopathy (HAM/TSP).

The chain recombines TRBV6-1 with TRBJ1-6, with D perhaps TRBD1 (6 bases). This CDR3 contains 16 residues. The V gene's germline CDR1 is MNHNS and CDR2 SASEGT. Trimming left V 2 bases short and J 9 bases short, with 17 bases between. CDR3 region: CASSERGAGGFSPLHF. DNA of the CDR3: TGTGCCAGCAGTGAACGGGGTGCGGGGGGCTTTTCACCCCTCCACTTT.

This clonotype was seen a few times. The rearrangement uses TRBV9 and TRBJ2-3, with 7 bases identical to TRBD1. Per the germline V gene, CDR1 is SGDLS and CDR2 is YYNGEE. The CDR3 has 16 amino acids. Trimming took 0 bases from V and 1 from J; bases not matched to a gene: 5. The CDR3 DNA follows: TGTGCCAGCAGCGTAGGTGTAGGGGGCGGCACAGATACGCAGTATTTT. As protein: CASSVGVGGGTDTQYF.

J is TRBJ1-5 and V is TRBV7-2; D not certain. This CDR3 has 15 amino acids. The ends were cut back, 1 base at V and 5 bases at J, with 12 bases in the middle. The germline V gene has CDR1 SGHTA and CDR2 FQGNSA. DNA of the CDR3: TGTGCCAGCAGCTTAGGAGCGGTAAGAGATCAGCCCCAGCATTTT. It codes for CASSLGAVRDQPQHF.

This clonotype was picked up many times. The chain employs TRBV9 and TRBJ2-7; maybe TRBD1 (5 bases). Germline V gives CDR1 SGDLS, CDR2 YYNGEE. The CDR3 has 14 residues. The germline V and J ends were trimmed by 0 bases and 3 bases, with 10 bases remaining between them. CDR3: CASSVGQGYYEQYF. Here the CDR3 DNA reads TGTGCCAGCAGCGTAGGGCAGGGATACTACGAGCAGTACTTC.

This clonotype came up many times. This rearrangement joins TRBV4-1 to TRBJ1-1, with 9 bases matching TRBD1. The CDR3 contains 17 residues. The germline CDR1 and CDR2 sequences are MGHRA and YSYEKL. Trimming at V came to 3 bases and at J to 2 bases, leaving 10 bases not matched to a gene. For the CDR3, the DNA is TGCGCCAGCAGCCACCGAACAGGGGGCTTGGGTAACACTGAAGCTTTCTTT. Translating it yields CASSHRTGGLGNTEAFF.

This clonotype has a count of ten or more. The chain is built from TRBV7-9 and TRBJ2-5, with D perhaps matching TRBD2 (5 bases). The CDR3 contains 14 residues. Germline values: CDR1 SEHNR, CDR2 FQNEAQ (reference sequence). Trimming shortened V by 5 bases and J by 1 base, and 11 bases separated the two germline ends. The CDR3 DNA sequence: TGTGCCAGCAGCCGGCGAGGGTCCCAAGAGACCCAGTACTTC. Residues: CASSRRGSQETQYF.

In its sample, this clonotype was seen many times. This chain uses TRBV5-1 with TRBJ2-7; 14 nucleotides line up with TRBD2. The junction had 4 bases not matched to a gene; V was cut back by 4 bases and J by 4 bases. In germline, CDR1 is SGHRS, CDR2 YFSETQ. There are 15 residues in the CDR3. CDR3 coding DNA: TGCGCCAGCAGCCCGGGACTAGCGGGGGCTTACGAGCAGTACTTC. It is translated as CASSPGLAGAYEQYF. The full variable domain, in which reference TRBV5-1 and TRBJ2-7 provide the parts outside the CDR3, is KAGVTQTPRYLIKTRGQQVTLSCSPISGHRSVSWYQQTPGQGLQFLFEYFSETQRNKGNFPGRFSGRQFSNSRSEMNVSTLELGDSALYLCASSPGLAGAYEQYFGPGTRLTVT.

As regards this clonotype: This may be a read error, as it is one base from a much larger clone. The chain is built from TRBV7-9 and TRBJ2-1; unclear D gene. The CDR3 has 15 amino acids. Germline CDR1 reads SEHNR; CDR2 reads FQNEAQ (reference sequence). The CDR3 spells CASSLAGRSYNEQLF. In DNA form, the CDR3 reads TGTGCCAGCAGCTTAGCGGGCAGATCCTACAATGAGCAGCTCTTC.

In its sample, this clonotype was seen once. The V gene is TRBV19, the J gene TRBJ2-3; a weak D match, TRBD1 (8 bases). Germline V lookup: CDR1 LNHDA, CDR2 SQIVND (reference sequence). V was pared by 3 bases and J by 4 bases, with 17 bases between. The CDR3 runs to 16 residues. This CDR3 is CASSMTGDYYPDTQYF. For the CDR3, the DNA is TGTGCCAGTAGTATGACAGGGGACTACTATCCAGATACGCAGTATTTT.

This clonotype was counted many times. The chain recombines TRBV20-1 with TRBJ2-1; 7 bases match TRBD2. The germline gives CDR1 DFQATT, CDR2 SNEGSKA (reference sequence). The trim removed 2 bases at V and 6 bases at J, leaving 13 bases unmatched. The CDR3 has 16 amino acids. Here the CDR3 reads CSARTPLADNPNEQFF. The CDR3 nucleotides are TGCAGTGCTAGAACTCCCCTAGCGGACAACCCCAATGAGCAGTTCTTC.

This clonotype was recorded many times. The V and J genes are TRBV20-1 and TRBJ1-1; D gene ambiguous. Germline values: CDR1 DFQATT, CDR2 SNEGSKA (reference sequence). The CDR3 covers 13 residues. Trimming shortened V by 6 bases and J by 3 bases, and 14 bases separated the two germline ends. CDR3 sequence reads: CSARHLTDTEAFF. The CDR3 region has the DNA TGCAGTGCCAGACATCTCACGGACACTGAAGCTTTCTTT.

The V and J genes are TRBV20-1 and TRBJ2-2; the match to TRBD1 covers 8 bases. With V trimmed by 4 bases and J by 7 bases, 8 bases remained unmatched. Germline lookup yields CDR1 DFQATT and CDR2 SNEGSKA (reference sequence). The CDR3 is 14 amino acids. CDR3 coding DNA: TGCAGTGCTAAATTACAGGGGGATAGCGGGGAGCTGTTTTTT. Translated: CSAKLQGDSGELFF.

This clonotype appeared a few times. This rearrangement joins TRBV20-1 to TRBJ2-2; 10 positions agree with TRBD1. J lost 4 bases, V lost 0 bases, and 5 bases had no gene match. This CDR3 contains 16 residues. Germline CDR1 reads DFQATT; CDR2 reads SNEGSKA (reference sequence). Here the CDR3 reads CSARDLGQGTTGELFF. CDR3 nucleotide sequence: TGCAGTGCTAGAGATCTGGGACAGGGGACCACCGGGGAGCTGTTTTTT.

This clonotype appeared many times. The V gene is TRBV5-1, the J gene TRBJ2-1; TRBD2 matches 8 bases. The ends lost 4 bases at V and 2 bases at J; junction bases unmatched: 5. Germline V CDR1 and CDR2: SGHRS, YFSETQ. This CDR3 comprises 15 residues. DNA for the CDR3: TGCGCCAGCAGCGTAGATAGCGGGGCCTACAATGAGCAGTTCTTC. This sequence encodes CASSVDSGAYNEQFF.

The genes are TRBV20-1 and TRBJ2-7; D may be TRBD2 (5 bases). CDR3 size: 14 residues. Trimming cost V 0 bases and J 5 bases, with 14 bases left between them. The germline CDR1 and CDR2 sequences are DFQATT and SNEGSKA (reference sequence). The CDR3 nucleotides are TGCAGTGCTAGAGAGAGGCGGGTTGGGGACGAGCAGTACTTC. Encoded protein: CSARERRVGDEQYF.

The table lists this clonotype with many counts. The CDR3 reads CASSRPPSGVWFYEQYF. CDR3 DNA sequence: TGTGCCAGCAGCCGACCCCCTAGCGGGGTATGGTTCTACGAGCAGTACTTC. V usage is TRBV7-2 and J usage is TRBJ2-7; 9 bases align to TRBD2. Germline V gives CDR1 SGHTA, CDR2 FQGNSA. With V trimmed by 5 bases and J by 3 bases, 14 bases remained unmatched. This CDR3 has 17 residues.

This clonotype was counted ten times or more. The rearrangement links TRBV7-9 to TRBJ1-2; no reliable D call. With 3 bases removed from V and 2 bases from J, the gap between germline ends came to 7 bases. Germline CDR1 reads SEHNR; CDR2 reads FQNEAQ (reference sequence). The CDR3 is 13 residues long. CDR3: CASSLKGNYGYTF. In nucleotides, the CDR3 is TGTGCCAGCAGCTTGAAAGGAAACTATGGCTACACCTTC. Variable domain in full (rest from reference TRBV7-9 and TRBJ1-2): DTGVSQNPRHKITKRGQNVTFRCDPISEHNRLYWYRQTLGQGPEFLTYFQNEAQLEKSRLLSDRFSAERPKGSFSTLEIQRTEQGDSAMYLCASSLKGNYGYTFGSGTRLTVV.